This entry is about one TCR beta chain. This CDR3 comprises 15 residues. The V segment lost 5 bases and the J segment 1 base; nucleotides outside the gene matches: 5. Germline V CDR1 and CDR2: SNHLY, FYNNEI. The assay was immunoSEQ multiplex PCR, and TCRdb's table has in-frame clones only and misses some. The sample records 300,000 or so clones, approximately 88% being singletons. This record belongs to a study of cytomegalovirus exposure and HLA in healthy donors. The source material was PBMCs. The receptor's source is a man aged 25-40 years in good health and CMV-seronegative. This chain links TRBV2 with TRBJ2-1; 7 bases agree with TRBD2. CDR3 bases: TGTGCCAGCAGTCCCGGGACTATTTCCTACAATGAGCAGTTCTTC. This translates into CASSPGTISYNEQFF. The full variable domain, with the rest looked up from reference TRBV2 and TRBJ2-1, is EPEVTQTPSHQVTQMGQEVILRCVPISNHLYFYWYRQILGQKVEFLVSFYNNEISEKSEIFDDQFSVERPDGSNFTLKIRSTKLEDSAMYFCASSPGTISYNEQFFGPGTRLTVL.